This TCR beta chain was recorded in a study of CD8 T cells in ankylosing spondylitis. Findings of the study overall: Matched ankylosing spondylitis synovial fluid reportedly showed significant enrichment of disease-linked clones. Among TCR beta sequences, a motif of eight or nine highly homologous variants appeared characteristic of ankylosing spondylitis blood.

This clonotype was found once. The antigen is undetermined. The TCR beta libraries were generated through quantitative 5'-RACE incorporating molecular barcodes. From the 5' RACE reads, TCRdb called clonotypes with MiXCR, one entry per CDR3 protein. The data contain some 340,000 distinct CDR3 sequences, roughly 15% of them singletons. The CDR3 is 16 amino acids. V lost 6 bases, J lost 3 bases, and 10 bases stayed unmatched. CDR1 is MNHNS and CDR2 is SASEGT in the germline V gene. V is TRBV6-1 and J is TRBJ2-3; TRBD2 aligns across 9 bases. Sequenced: blood, either unsorted or a sorted T cell fraction (not recorded which). This TCR was sampled from a male donor with ankylosing spondylitis or in good health (not recorded which). CDR3 nucleotides: TGTGCCAGCAGGTTTAATAGCGGGGGCCCGACAGATACGCAGTATTTT. It encodes CASRFNSGGPTDTQYF.